This TCR beta chain was recorded in a study of early T cells in non-severe SARS-CoV-2 infection. Study as a whole: Sequenced bulk RNA came from whole blood that was unsorted, and chains were unpaired. Study conclusions and caveats: A preference for anti-spike CD8 responses marked VDJdb matching, which missed private and CD4 specificities.

Unique molecular identifiers tagged individual cDNA molecules. TCRdb reprocessed the 5' RACE reads with MiXCR, giving one entry per CDR3 protein. This table has tens of thousands of distinct CDR3 sequences, about 4% appearing once. Germline V gene sequence: CDR1 SGHAT, CDR2 FQNNGV. Trimming stripped 5 bases from V and 2 bases from J, with 10 bases between. The CDR3 covers 13 residues. This clonotype was counted at least ten times. Its antigen is not identified. The clonotype comes from an adult who was a healthcare worker with PCR-confirmed SARS-CoV-2 infection or an uninfected control (not recorded which). The rearrangement uses TRBV11-2 and TRBJ2-7; a possible D gene is TRBD2 (5 bases). The material sequenced was whole blood. Written as DNA, the CDR3 is TGTGCCAGCAGCCCGGACGGGACCTACGAGCAGTACTTC. It is translated as CASSPDGTYEQYF.